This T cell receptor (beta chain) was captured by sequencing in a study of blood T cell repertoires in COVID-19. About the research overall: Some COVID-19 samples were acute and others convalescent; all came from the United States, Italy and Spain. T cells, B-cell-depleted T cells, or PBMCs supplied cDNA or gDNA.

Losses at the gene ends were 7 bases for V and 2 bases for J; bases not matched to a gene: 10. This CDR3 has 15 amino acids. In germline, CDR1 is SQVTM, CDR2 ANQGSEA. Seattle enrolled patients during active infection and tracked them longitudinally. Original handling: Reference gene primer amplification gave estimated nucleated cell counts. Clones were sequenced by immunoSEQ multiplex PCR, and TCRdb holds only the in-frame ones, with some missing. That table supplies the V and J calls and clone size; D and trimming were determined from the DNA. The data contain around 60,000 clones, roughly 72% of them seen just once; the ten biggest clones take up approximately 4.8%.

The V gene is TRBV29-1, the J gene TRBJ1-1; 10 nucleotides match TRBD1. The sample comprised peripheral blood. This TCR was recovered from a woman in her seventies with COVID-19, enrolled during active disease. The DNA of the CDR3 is TGCAGCGGGAAAACCGGGACAGGGGTTAACACTGAAGCTTTCTTT. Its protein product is CSGKTGTGVNTEAFF.